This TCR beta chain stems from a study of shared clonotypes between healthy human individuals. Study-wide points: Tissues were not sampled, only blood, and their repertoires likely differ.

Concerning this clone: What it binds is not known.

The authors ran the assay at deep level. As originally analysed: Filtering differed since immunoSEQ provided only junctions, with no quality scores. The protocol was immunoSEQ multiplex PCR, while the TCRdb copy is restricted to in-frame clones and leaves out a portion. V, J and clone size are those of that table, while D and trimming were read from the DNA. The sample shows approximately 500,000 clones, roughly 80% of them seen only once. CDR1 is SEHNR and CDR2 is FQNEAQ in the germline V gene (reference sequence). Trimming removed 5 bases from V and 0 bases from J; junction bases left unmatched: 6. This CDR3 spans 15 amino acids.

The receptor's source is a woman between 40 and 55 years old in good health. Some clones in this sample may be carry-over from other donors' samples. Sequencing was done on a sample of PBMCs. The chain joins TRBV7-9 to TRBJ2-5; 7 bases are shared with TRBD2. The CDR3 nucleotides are TGTGCCAGCAGCCCCTACGGGACTAACCAAGAGACCCAGTACTTC. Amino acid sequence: CASSPYGTNQETQYF.